Detailed here is one T cell receptor beta chain. The repertoire was sequenced with immunoSEQ multiplex PCR; TCRdb's copy has only in-frame clones and lacks some. The sample shows about 310,000 clones, roughly 85% of them seen only once. These data belong to a study of blood T cell repertoires in COVID-19. Germline-derived CDR1 and CDR2 are MNHNY and SVGAGI (reference sequence). V lost 2 bases and J lost 5, with 6 bases in between. The CDR3 covers 12 residues. Input material: PBMCs or T cells enriched from blood (not recorded which). The TCR was taken from a man younger than 45 who had recovered from COVID-19. The rearrangement uses TRBV6-6 and TRBJ1-2; D is uncertain. The CDR3 here is CASSYEQYGYTF. The CDR3 DNA reads TGTGCCAGCAGTTACGAACAGTATGGCTACACCTTC.